Included here is one T cell receptor beta chain sequence, with context. Its cognate antigen is unknown. The data derive from a study of cytomegalovirus exposure and HLA in healthy donors. Across the study: Among the approximately 410 genotyped donors, approximately 81% were placed in the Caucasian-associated ancestry cluster.

Study-level points and caveats: Serostatus for CMV was the only available immune exposure information. Some V segments, including TRBV6-2 and TRBV6-3, were excluded as indistinguishable.

Trimming took 8 bases from V and 8 from J, leaving 15 bases between them. The V gene's germline CDR1 is SNHLY and CDR2 FYNNEI. The CDR3 loop spans 12 amino acids. The PCR used 60 Vbeta and 13 Jbeta primers. Here immunoSEQ multiplex PCR was the method, and the copy in TCRdb shows in-frame clones only, minus some. Of 150,000 to 200,000 clones in the sample, more than 75% were seen once. This receptor was obtained from a girl aged 2-10 years in good health and CMV-seropositive. Sequencing input: PBMCs. The V gene is TRBV2, the J gene TRBJ1-2; a possible D gene is TRBD1 (6 bases). CDR3 sequence (DNA): TGTGCCAGCTCCAGGGGAAAGCGGGGCTACACCTTC. It specifies CASSRGKRGYTF.